This is a list of T cell receptor beta chains from one sample in a study of cytomegalovirus exposure and HLA in healthy donors. Sequenced by immunoSEQ multiplex PCR; TCRdb stores in-frame clones only, minus some. Found here are about 160,000 clones, roughly 80% of them singletons; the top ten hold approximately 1.3%. Sequenced sample: PBMCs. Receptors originate from a man between 50 and 59 years old in good health and CMV-seropositive. CDR3s include the opening cysteine and the closing phenylalanine or tryptophan. D genes are given only for firm matches. Clone size is not always given. Where it is, it says once, few, many or a class for expanded clones.

clone_size: .
j_call: TRBJ2-6
d_call: .
v_call: TRBV5-1
cdr3_aa: CASSLTGSGANVLTF
cdr3_nt: TGCGCCAGCAGTCTGACAGGCTCTGGGGCCAACGTCCTGACTTTC

clone_size: .
j_call: TRBJ2-7
d_call: TRBD2
v_call: TRBV10-2
cdr3_aa: CASTSRLAGGEQYF
cdr3_nt: TGCGCCAGCACCAGTCGACTAGCGGGAGGCGAGCAGTACTTC

clone_size: .
j_call: TRBJ1-1
d_call: .
v_call: TRBV6-5
cdr3_aa: CASSVTLADKDEAFF
cdr3_nt: TGTGCCAGCAGTGTCACCCTGGCCGACAAGGATGAAGCTTTCTTT

clone_size: .
j_call: TRBJ2-5
d_call: .
v_call: TRBV7-2
cdr3_aa: CASSLVHRGGEVTQYF
cdr3_nt: TGTGCCAGCAGCTTAGTGCACAGGGGGGGCGAGGTGACCCAGTACTTC

clone_size: few
j_call: TRBJ1-1
d_call: .
v_call: TRBV6-1
cdr3_aa: CASSTQQGNTEAFF
cdr3_nt: TGTGCCAGCAGTACTCAACAGGGGAACACTGAAGCTTTCTTT

clone_size: .
j_call: TRBJ2-3
d_call: TRBD1
v_call: TRBV5-1
cdr3_aa: CASSWDRDTQYF
cdr3_nt: TGCGCCAGCAGCTGGGACAGGGATACGCAGTATTTT

clone_size: .
j_call: TRBJ1-1
d_call: TRBD1
v_call: TRBV18
cdr3_aa: CASFQQGAAEAFF
cdr3_nt: TGTGCCAGCTTCCAGCAGGGGGCTGCTGAAGCTTTCTTT

clone_size: .
j_call: TRBJ2-2
d_call: .
v_call: TRBV18
cdr3_aa: CASRPTGTSGELFF
cdr3_nt: TGTGCCAGCCGACCGACGGGGACTTCCGGGGAGCTGTTTTTT

clone_size: .
j_call: TRBJ1-2
d_call: TRBD1
v_call: TRBV19
cdr3_aa: CASSSHPGQGDYGYTF
cdr3_nt: TGTGCCAGTAGTTCCCATCCGGGACAGGGAGACTATGGCTACACCTTC

clone_size: .
j_call: TRBJ2-5
d_call: TRBD1
v_call: TRBV5-1
cdr3_aa: CASSTYRGQETQYF
cdr3_nt: TGCGCCAGCAGCACCTACAGGGGGCAAGAGACCCAGTACTTC

clone_size: .
j_call: TRBJ1-1
d_call: .
v_call: TRBV5-8
cdr3_aa: CASSRPGVLDLPNTEAFF
cdr3_nt: TGTGCCAGCAGCCGACCCGGGGTACTAGACCTCCCGAACACTGAAGCTTTCTTT

clone_size: once
j_call: TRBJ2-7
d_call: .
v_call: TRBV21-1
cdr3_aa: CASSSSVTEQYF
cdr3_nt: TGTGCCAGCAGCTCTTCGGTAACCGAGCAGTACTTC

clone_size: .
j_call: TRBJ2-3
d_call: TRBD2
v_call: TRBV9
cdr3_aa: CASSAGTSGSVRDTQYF
cdr3_nt: TGTGCCAGCAGCGCAGGGACTAGCGGGAGCGTAAGAGATACGCAGTATTTT

clone_size: .
j_call: TRBJ1-5
d_call: .
v_call: TRBV30
cdr3_aa: CAWSEGSGVSNQPQHF
cdr3_nt: TGTGCCTGGAGTGAAGGATCAGGGGTGAGCAATCAGCCCCAGCATTTT

clone_size: .
j_call: TRBJ2-1
d_call: TRBD2
v_call: TRBV5-1
cdr3_aa: CASSLATTSGYNEQFF
cdr3_nt: TGCGCCAGCAGCTTGGCCACGACTAGCGGCTACAATGAGCAGTTCTTC

clone_size: once
j_call: TRBJ1-2
d_call: TRBD1
v_call: TRBV5-6
cdr3_aa: CASSRQGIYGYTF
cdr3_nt: TGTGCCAGCAGCCGACAGGGGATCTATGGCTACACCTTC

clone_size: .
j_call: TRBJ2-5
d_call: TRBD2
v_call: TRBV5-1
cdr3_aa: CASSPIAGEETQYF
cdr3_nt: TGCGCCAGCAGCCCTATAGCGGGGGAAGAGACCCAGTACTTC

clone_size: .
j_call: TRBJ2-2
d_call: TRBD1
v_call: TRBV5-4
cdr3_aa: CASRPGTANTGELFF
cdr3_nt: TGTGCCAGCAGGCCCGGGACAGCGAACACCGGGGAGCTGTTTTTT

clone_size: once
j_call: TRBJ2-2
d_call: .
v_call: TRBV7-8
cdr3_aa: CASSEDQMNTGELFF
cdr3_nt: TGTGCCAGCAGCGAGGATCAGATGAACACCGGGGAGCTGTTTTTT

clone_size: .
j_call: TRBJ1-2
d_call: TRBD1
v_call: TRBV5-6
cdr3_aa: CASCGQGAPGYTF
cdr3_nt: TGTGCCAGTTGCGGACAGGGGGCGCCTGGCTACACCTTC

clone_size: .
j_call: TRBJ2-7
d_call: .
v_call: TRBV6-6
cdr3_aa: CASSARGRYEQYF
cdr3_nt: TGTGCCAGCAGCGCCAGGGGGAGGTACGAGCAGTACTTC

clone_size: .
j_call: TRBJ1-5
d_call: TRBD1
v_call: TRBV5-4
cdr3_aa: CASSRGTGDNQPQHF
cdr3_nt: TGTGCCAGCAGCCGGGGGACAGGGGACAATCAGCCCCAGCATTTT

clone_size: .
j_call: TRBJ2-5
d_call: TRBD1
v_call: TRBV28
cdr3_aa: CATQGWGRGRGETQYF
cdr3_nt: TGTGCCACCCAGGGTTGGGGCAGGGGGCGCGGAGAGACCCAGTACTTC

clone_size: .
j_call: TRBJ2-3
d_call: .
v_call: TRBV6-6
cdr3_aa: CASSNPLARGADTQYF
cdr3_nt: TGTGCCAGCAGTAACCCATTGGCCAGGGGTGCAGATACGCAGTATTTT

clone_size: .
j_call: TRBJ1-1
d_call: TRBD1
v_call: TRBV6-1
cdr3_aa: CASSEASWDRGREAFF
cdr3_nt: TGTGCCAGCAGTGAAGCAAGCTGGGACAGGGGGAGGGAAGCTTTCTTT

clone_size: .
j_call: TRBJ2-7
d_call: .
v_call: TRBV14
cdr3_aa: CASSQVRYEQYF
cdr3_nt: TGTGCCAGCAGCCAAGTGCGATACGAGCAGTACTTC

clone_size: .
j_call: TRBJ2-3
d_call: .
v_call: TRBV30
cdr3_aa: CAWKGGPDTQYF
cdr3_nt: TGTGCCTGGAAGGGGGGGCCAGATACGCAGTATTTT

clone_size: .
j_call: TRBJ2-7
d_call: .
v_call: TRBV5-4
cdr3_aa: CASSLSGNEQYF
cdr3_nt: TGTGCCAGCAGCTTGTCGGGGAACGAGCAGTACTTC

clone_size: .
j_call: TRBJ2-1
d_call: TRBD2
v_call: TRBV5-1
cdr3_aa: CASSLVRASGSLGNEQFF
cdr3_nt: TGCGCCAGCAGCTTGGTGCGGGCTAGCGGGAGTCTGGGGAATGAGCAGTTCTTC

clone_size: .
j_call: TRBJ2-7
d_call: TRBD1
v_call: TRBV10-3
cdr3_aa: CAISDYRDSYEQYF
cdr3_nt: TGTGCCATCAGCGACTACCGGGACAGCTACGAGCAGTACTTC

clone_size: .
j_call: TRBJ2-1
d_call: TRBD2
v_call: TRBV11-3
cdr3_aa: CASSTGSGRINEQFF
cdr3_nt: TGTGCCAGCAGCACAGGTAGCGGGAGGATCAATGAGCAGTTCTTC

clone_size: .
j_call: TRBJ1-4
d_call: TRBD1
v_call: TRBV10-3
cdr3_aa: CATQGDEKLFF
cdr3_nt: TGTGCCACCCAGGGGGATGAAAAACTGTTTTTT

clone_size: .
j_call: TRBJ2-3
d_call: .
v_call: TRBV7-2
cdr3_aa: CASSILTDTQYF
cdr3_nt: TGTGCCAGCAGCATCCTCACAGATACGCAGTATTTT

clone_size: few
j_call: TRBJ1-2
d_call: TRBD1
v_call: TRBV28
cdr3_aa: CASSSGQGANYGYTF
cdr3_nt: TGTGCCAGCAGTTCAGGACAGGGGGCGAACTATGGCTACACCTTC

clone_size: .
j_call: TRBJ1-5
d_call: .
v_call: TRBV7-8
cdr3_aa: CASSLNRGVNSNQPQHF
cdr3_nt: TGTGCCAGCAGCCTAAACCGCGGGGTCAATAGCAATCAGCCCCAGCATTTT

clone_size: .
j_call: TRBJ2-6
d_call: .
v_call: TRBV27
cdr3_aa: CASSRDSGANVLTF
cdr3_nt: TGTGCCAGCAGCCGGGACTCTGGGGCCAACGTCCTGACTTTC

clone_size: .
j_call: TRBJ2-3
d_call: .
v_call: TRBV28
cdr3_aa: CASSLLPPTDTQYF
cdr3_nt: TGTGCCAGCAGTTTACTCCCCCCCACAGATACGCAGTATTTT

clone_size: .
j_call: TRBJ1-2
d_call: TRBD1
v_call: TRBV7-2
cdr3_aa: CASSTSQGAGYTF
cdr3_nt: TGTGCCAGCAGCACCAGTCAGGGGGCTGGCTACACCTTC

clone_size: .
j_call: TRBJ2-1
d_call: TRBD2
v_call: TRBV11-2
cdr3_aa: CASSFTGLAGGGSYNEQFF
cdr3_nt: TGTGCCAGCAGCTTTACGGGGCTAGCGGGGGGCGGCTCCTACAATGAGCAGTTCTTC

clone_size: .
j_call: TRBJ2-3
d_call: TRBD2
v_call: TRBV30
cdr3_aa: CAWSHSGRGDTQYF
cdr3_nt: TGTGCCTGGAGCCATAGCGGGAGAGGGGATACGCAGTATTTT

clone_size: .
j_call: TRBJ2-5
d_call: .
v_call: TRBV6-5
cdr3_aa: CASSYSRQGVETQYF
cdr3_nt: TGTGCCAGCAGTTACTCGAGGCAAGGTGTGGAGACCCAGTACTTC

clone_size: .
j_call: TRBJ2-3
d_call: TRBD1
v_call: TRBV7-8
cdr3_aa: CASTPTGGTDTQYF
cdr3_nt: TGTGCCAGCACCCCTACAGGGGGCACAGATACGCAGTATTTT

clone_size: .
j_call: TRBJ2-7
d_call: .
v_call: TRBV5-1
cdr3_aa: CASSLGQGIYEQYF
cdr3_nt: TGCGCCAGCAGCTTGGGGCAGGGAATCTACGAGCAGTACTTC

clone_size: .
j_call: TRBJ1-5
d_call: .
v_call: TRBV2
cdr3_aa: CASRDTGLSNQPQHF
cdr3_nt: TGTGCCAGCAGGGATACAGGGTTGAGCAATCAGCCCCAGCATTTT

clone_size: .
j_call: TRBJ2-2
d_call: TRBD2
v_call: TRBV2
cdr3_aa: CASSELPAGADTGELFF
cdr3_nt: TGTGCCAGCAGTGAACTACCAGCGGGAGCCGACACCGGGGAGCTGTTTTTT

clone_size: .
j_call: TRBJ1-4
d_call: .
v_call: TRBV28
cdr3_aa: CASSFKLASRVIELFF
cdr3_nt: TGTGCCAGCAGTTTCAAATTAGCTTCCAGAGTGATAGAACTGTTTTTT

clone_size: few
j_call: TRBJ1-4
d_call: .
v_call: TRBV7-8
cdr3_aa: CASSVGQSNEKLFF
cdr3_nt: TGTGCCAGCAGCGTTGGACAGTCTAATGAAAAACTGTTTTTT

clone_size: .
j_call: TRBJ1-2
d_call: .
v_call: TRBV2
cdr3_aa: CASNRQNYGYTF
cdr3_nt: TGTGCCAGCAACCGACAGAACTATGGCTACACCTTC

clone_size: .
j_call: TRBJ2-6
d_call: .
v_call: TRBV7-2
cdr3_aa: CASNPRLSGANVLTF
cdr3_nt: TGTGCCAGCAACCCCAGGCTCTCTGGGGCCAACGTCCTGACTTTC

clone_size: .
j_call: TRBJ1-2
d_call: TRBD1
v_call: TRBV29-1
cdr3_aa: CSAAEGARGCTF
cdr3_nt: TGCAGCGCCGCCGAGGGGGCCCGTGGTTGCACCTTC

clone_size: once
j_call: TRBJ2-4
d_call: TRBD2
v_call: TRBV7-9
cdr3_aa: CASAGLAQNIQYF
cdr3_nt: TGTGCCAGCGCGGGACTAGCACAAAACATTCAGTACTTC

clone_size: .
j_call: TRBJ1-2
d_call: .
v_call: TRBV28
cdr3_aa: CASKARVGYAF
cdr3_nt: TGTGCCAGCAAGGCGAGGGTCGGCTACGCCTTC

clone_size: few
j_call: TRBJ2-1
d_call: TRBD1
v_call: TRBV29-1
cdr3_aa: CSAVTGGIEQFF
cdr3_nt: TGCAGCGCCGTGACAGGGGGCATTGAGCAGTTCTTC

clone_size: .
j_call: TRBJ2-5
d_call: .
v_call: TRBV5-1
cdr3_aa: CASSLVAGRGETQYF
cdr3_nt: TGCGCCAGCAGCTTGGTAGCCGGCCGCGGTGAGACCCAGTACTTC

clone_size: .
j_call: TRBJ1-5
d_call: .
v_call: TRBV28
cdr3_aa: CATDAGVGQPQHF
cdr3_nt: TGTGCCACGGACGCAGGGGTTGGTCAGCCCCAGCATTTT

clone_size: few
j_call: TRBJ2-6
d_call: TRBD1
v_call: TRBV7-9
cdr3_aa: CSSSLGRDSLSGANVLTF
cdr3_nt: TGTTCCAGCAGCTTAGGCCGGGACAGCCTCTCTGGGGCCAACGTCCTGACTTTC

clone_size: .
j_call: TRBJ2-1
d_call: .
v_call: TRBV6-1
cdr3_aa: CASSAGAPRGQFF
cdr3_nt: TGTGCCAGCAGTGCGGGTGCTCCAAGGGGGCAGTTCTTC